This T cell receptor beta chain stems from a study of human T cells and chemical hapten exposure. Points from the study as a whole: Given that the donors had alopecia, their immune response may differ from that seen in healthy people.

TCRdb re-called the RACE reads with MiXCR, one entry per CDR3 protein. The table lists roughly 120,000 distinct CDR3 sequences, 12% of them singletons, with 1.3% to 1.5% in the top ten. Per the germline V gene, CDR1 is MNHNS and CDR2 is SASEGT. CDR3 length: 12 residues. The V end was cut by 6 bases, the J end by 0 bases, with 4 bases between. With respect to this clonotype: Its antigen is not known.

Time point specified: patch test 1, 2 weeks after DPC sensitization. Treatment defined: therapeutic diphenylcyclopropenone sensitization with weekly scalp DPC. The V gene is TRBV6-1, the J gene TRBJ2-3; no firm D call. The clonotype was recovered from a woman aged 50 to 65 with alopecia areata. Some clones in this sample may be carry-over from other donors' samples. Sequencing was performed on whole blood, taken in connection with sensitization to the hapten diphenylcyclopropenone (DPC). The CDR3 here is CASRLSTDTQYF. In DNA, the CDR3 is TGTGCCAGCAGGCTTAGCACAGATACGCAGTATTTT.